These 21 T cell receptor beta chains originate from one sample sequenced in a study of blood T cell repertoires in COVID-19. Only in-frame clones appear in the TCRdb table, and some are missing; sequencing was by immunoSEQ multiplex PCR. The table includes about 240,000 clones, approximately 85% detected once. What was sequenced was peripheral blood. The receptors come from a woman aged 55-69 years with active or convalescent COVID-19.

The table lists this clone with a count of one. This chain connects TRBV4-1 to TRBJ1-2; 8 bases fit TRBD1. CDR1 and CDR2 (germline): MGHRA, YSYEKL. V shed 2 bases and J 1 base; nucleotides not matched to a gene: 6. The CDR3 length is 16 residues. The CDR3 DNA reads as TGCGCCAGCAGCCAATCAGGGGGCGCGGTTAACTATGGCTACACCTTC. It encodes CASSQSGGAVNYGYTF.

The rearrangement uses TRBV7-2 and TRBJ2-1; 10 nucleotides line up with TRBD2. CDR1 and CDR2 (germline): SGHTA, FQGNSA. V trimming: 3 bases; J trimming: 5 bases; junction bases outside the gene matches: 4. CDR3 length: 15 amino acids. CDR3 DNA: TGTGCCAGCAGCTTTACTAGCGGGGACCACAATGAGCAGTTCTTC. It codes for CASSFTSGDHNEQFF.

On this clone itself: The CDR3 carries no conserved terminal phenylalanine or tryptophan, so it likely arises from a read error. No DNA is shown, since the ends of the CDR3 on it are uncertain; the CDR3 is the one TCRdb lists. This chain uses TRBV6-5 with TRBJ1-4; the D call in the table, TRBD1, was not verified against the DNA. The CDR3 spans 13 amino acids, including both terminal residues. Germline V gives CDR1 MNHEY, CDR2 SVGAGI. CDR3 in amino acids: CASSQTPGAGEFI.

J is TRBJ1-2 and V is TRBV5-1, with TRBD1 matching 11 bases. The trim removed 6 bases at V and 7 bases at J, leaving 8 bases unmatched. The CDR3 contains 14 residues. CDR1 is SGHRS, CDR2 YFSETQ, per germline. The CDR3 DNA is TGCGCCAGCAACCCGGGACAGGGGGTCGGTGGCTACACCTTC. Residues: CASNPGQGVGGYTF.

The rearrangement uses TRBV5-6 and TRBJ1-6; D call uncertain. V dropped 0 bases and J dropped 8 bases, with 12 bases sitting between them. This CDR3 region has 15 residues. Per germline, CDR1 SGHDT and CDR2 YYEEEE. The CDR3 DNA reads as TGTGCCAGCAGCTTGGAGAGGGTTCGCTATTCACCCCTCCACTTT. Residues: CASSLERVRYSPLHF.

J is TRBJ2-1 and V is TRBV5-6; unclear D gene. Germline loops: CDR1 SGHDT, CDR2 YYEEEE. Trimming stripped 2 bases from V and 9 bases from J, with 12 bases between. CDR3 length: 13 amino acids. The CDR3 protein is CASSFQTPAEQFF. The CDR3 DNA follows: TGTGCCAGCAGCTTCCAAACACCCGCTGAGCAGTTCTTC.

The V call is TRBV28, the J call TRBJ1-1; the D gene is possibly TRBD1 (5 bases). Germline V gives CDR1 MDHEN, CDR2 SYDVKM. The CDR3 runs to 14 residues. V was cut by 3 bases and J by 13 bases, with 21 bases left in between. The chain's CDR3 is CASSFSGGSWKGFF. The CDR3 coding sequence is TGTGCCAGCAGTTTTTCGGGGGGGTCGTGGAAAGGTTTCTTT.

The chain couples TRBV28 to TRBJ1-6; D remains unclear. Germline V lookup: CDR1 MDHEN, CDR2 SYDVKM. This CDR3 is 14 amino acids long. V was cut by 3 bases and J by 13 bases, with 16 bases left in between. The CDR3 here is CASSFDSTPGPLHF. The CDR3 nucleotides are TGTGCCAGCAGTTTTGACTCAACCCCCGGGCCCCTCCACTTT.

The rearrangement links TRBV5-1 to TRBJ1-5, with D unresolved. The V gene's germline CDR1 is SGHRS and CDR2 YFSETQ. CDR3 size: 16 residues. Between the trimmed V and J ends, which lost 0 bases and 1 base, there was a span of 11 bases. The CDR3 reads CASSLDGSSSNQPQHF. CDR3 nucleotide sequence: TGCGCCAGCAGCTTGGACGGGAGTTCCAGCAATCAGCCCCAGCATTTT. Using reference TRBV5-1 and TRBJ1-5 for the parts outside the CDR3, the full variable domain is KAGVTQTPRYLIKTRGQQVTLSCSPISGHRSVSWYQQTPGQGLQFLFEYFSETQRNKGNFPGRFSGRQFSNSRSEMNVSTLELGDSALYLCASSLDGSSSNQPQHFGDGTRLSIL.

This clone has just a few counts. The genes are TRBV4-3 and TRBJ2-7, with 10 bases lining up with TRBD1. Germline assignment: CDR1 LGHNA and CDR2 YSLEER. The CDR3 totals 15 residues. V shed 1 base, J shed 3 bases, and the junction held 3 bases outside the gene matches. CDR3 DNA sequence: TGCGCCAGCAGCCAAGGACAGGGGGCCGGCTACGAGCAGTACTTC. Protein: CASSQGQGAGYEQYF.

The rearrangement links TRBV5-1 to TRBJ2-3; 13 bases fit TRBD2. The CDR3 is 17 amino acids. Looked up from germline, CDR1 is SGHRS and CDR2 is YFSETQ. The ends lost 4 bases at V and 5 bases at J; junction bases unmatched: 10. The CDR3 DNA reads as TGCGCCAGCAGCCCGTGGGGACTAGCGGGAATAGGAGATACGCAGTATTTT. Protein product: CASSPWGLAGIGDTQYF.

V gene TRBV24-1 combines with J gene TRBJ2-1, with 12 bases lining up with TRBD2. The V gene end was trimmed by 2 bases and the J gene end by 10 bases; junction bases not matched to a gene: 2. The length of the CDR3 is 14 residues. Germline CDR1 is KGHDR and CDR2 is SFDVKD. The CDR3 DNA reads as TGTGCCACCAGTGATTCCGGACTAGCGGGGGAGCAGTTCTTC. Its translation is CATSDSGLAGEQFF.

The CDR3 is CASSTTVGNTIYF. In DNA form, the CDR3 reads TGTGCCAGTAGTACGACAGTTGGAAACACCATATATTTT. The rearrangement joins TRBV19 to TRBJ1-3; D possibly corresponds to TRBD1 (5 bases). V lost 4 bases and J lost 3, with 7 bases in between. The CDR3 is made up of 13 amino acids. Germline CDR1 is LNHDA and CDR2 is SQIVND (reference sequence).

The chain couples TRBV2 to TRBJ2-1; TRBD1 matches 9 bases. The germline V gene has CDR1 SNHLY and CDR2 FYNNEI. This CDR3 has 14 residues. The trim removed 6 bases at V and 4 bases at J, leaving 4 bases unmatched. CDR3 DNA sequence: TGTGCCAGCAGCGCCGACAGGGGGTACAATGAGCAGTTCTTC. Translating it yields CASSADRGYNEQFF.

V usage is TRBV12-3 or TRBV12-4 and J usage is TRBJ1-6, with D unresolved. Between the trimmed V and J ends, which lost 6 bases and 6 bases, there was a span of 9 bases. This CDR3 contains 13 residues. Here the CDR3 reads CASSLGGNSPLHF. The CDR3 DNA sequence: TGTGCCAGCAGCCTAGGTGGTAATTCACCCCTCCACTTT.

The rearrangement links TRBV12-3 or TRBV12-4 to TRBJ2-5, with 8 positions matching TRBD2. Trimming at V came to 7 bases and at J to 5 bases, leaving 6 bases not matched to a gene. This CDR3 has 13 amino acids. The CDR3 here is CASNGLAPETQYF. CDR3 nucleotides: TGTGCCAGCAACGGACTAGCCCCGGAGACCCAGTACTTC.

The V call is TRBV30, the J call TRBJ1-2; D remains unclear. The CDR3 has 12 residues. The V and J ends lost 4 bases and 1 base respectively, with 7 bases between them. Germline V CDR1 and CDR2: GTSNPN, SVGIG (reference sequence). DNA for the CDR3: TGTGCCTGGACCGACAATAACTATGGCTACACCTTC. Translating gives CAWTDNNYGYTF.

The rearrangement links TRBV3-1 (or the pseudogene TRBV3-2) to TRBJ1-2; unclear D gene. Looked up from germline, CDR1 is LGHDT and CDR2 is YNNKEL (reference sequence). Trimming took 4 bases from V and 8 from J, leaving 11 bases between them. CDR3 length equals 12 residues. The CDR3 region is CASSLPRGGYTF. As DNA, the CDR3 is TGTGCCAGCAGCCTGCCGAGAGGGGGCTACACCTTC.

The chain is built from TRBV30 and TRBJ1-2; a weak D match, TRBD1 (5 bases). From germline, CDR1 is GTSNPN and CDR2 SVGIG (reference sequence). V gave up 2 bases and J gave up 4 bases, with 14 bases separating them. This CDR3 region has 14 residues. CDR3 region: CAWSTQAGSYGYTF. The CDR3 region has the DNA TGTGCCTGGAGTACACAGGCGGGGAGCTATGGCTACACCTTC.

There are a few counts of this clone. The chain has TRBV4-3 and TRBJ1-2; D is ambiguous. The V gene's germline CDR1 is LGHNA and CDR2 YSLEER. Trimming shortened V by 3 bases and J by 4 bases, and 9 bases separated the two germline ends. The CDR3 contains 13 residues. As DNA, the CDR3 is TGCGCCAGCAGCCACCGGTCGGGCTATGGCTACACCTTC. Its translation is CASSHRSGYGYTF.

The chain employs TRBV5-6 and TRBJ2-7; perhaps TRBD2 as D (6 bases). Trimming cost V 0 bases and J 2 bases, with 9 bases left between them. Per the germline V gene, CDR1 is SGHDT and CDR2 is YYEEEE. The CDR3 extends over 14 amino acids. The CDR3 nucleotides are TGTGCCAGCAGCTTGGGGGGGGACCCCTACGAGCAGTACTTC. This translates into CASSLGGDPYEQYF.